The 12 T cell receptor beta chains below come from one sample, sequenced in a study of regulatory T cells in long-lasting Graves disease. Construction of the TCR beta libraries employed iRepertoire HTBI primers in conjunction with Arm-PCR of CDR3 regions. TCRdb passed the multiplex PCR reads through MiXCR, listing each CDR3 protein once. The sample comprises approximately 300,000 distinct CDR3 sequences, about 20% of which are singletons, and less than 45% rests with the top ten. Time point in this sample: newly diagnosed GD, antithyroid drugs for less than 3 months. Making the TCR library involved RNA that had been extracted from PBMCs. Specimen: peripheral blood mononuclear cells (PBMCs), collected at new diagnosis, from a patient treated with antithyroid drugs. These receptors were obtained from a female donor with Graves disease.

The table lists this clonotype with many counts. The chain employs TRBV5-1 and TRBJ2-2; D is uncertain. The CDR3 length is 18 residues. Germline CDR1 and CDR2: SGHRS and YFSETQ. V was shortened by 6 bases and J by 4 bases, with 25 bases between the two germline ends. CDR3 coding DNA: TGCGCCAGCAAGCAAGGTCCCCCATCCGCCGGATCCACCGGGGAGCTGTTTTTT. Translation gives CASKQGPPSAGSTGELFF.

The chain employs TRBV19 and TRBJ2-5, with 9 bases matching TRBD2. Per germline, CDR1 LNHDA and CDR2 SQIVND (reference sequence). The CDR3 loop spans 16 amino acids. Germline trimming cut 6 bases from V and 6 bases from J; bases unmatched to any gene: 14. The CDR3 DNA is TGTGCCAGTAGCCGCGGAGGAGCGGGAGGCCCAAAGACCCAGTACTTC. The encoded protein is CASSRGGAGGPKTQYF.

In this sample, this clonotype turned up a few times. The chain links TRBV6-1 to TRBJ2-7, with 8 bases aligning to TRBD2. This CDR3 is 13 amino acids long. J lost 5 bases, V lost 7 bases, and 7 bases had no gene match. CDR1 is MNHNS and CDR2 is SASEGT in the germline V gene. CDR3 sequence (DNA): TGTGCCAGCACACCCGGGGGGGGCCACGAGCAGTACTTC. Protein: CASTPGGGHEQYF.

This chain uses TRBV5-8 with TRBJ2-3; D is possibly TRBD1 (6 bases). Germline V CDR1 and CDR2: SGHTS, YDEGEE. The CDR3 sequence is 15 residues long. The V end was cut by 4 bases, the J end by 0 bases, with 12 bases between. CDR3 nucleotide sequence: TGTGCCAGCAGCCCAGGGGAAGTAAGCACAGATACGCAGTATTTT. Its protein is CASSPGEVSTDTQYF. The entire variable domain, with the rest obtained from reference TRBV5-8 and TRBJ2-3, is as follows: EAGVTQSPTHLIKTRGQQATLRCSPISGHTSVYWYQQALGLGLQFLLWYDEGEERNRGNFPPRFSGRQFPNYSSELNVNALELEDSALYLCASSPGEVSTDTQYFGPGTRLTVL.

This clonotype has ten or more counts. The CDR3 sequence: CAISPDRDHGNTIYF. The CDR3, as DNA: TGTGCCATCAGTCCGGACAGGGATCATGGAAACACCATATATTTT. V is TRBV10-3 and J is TRBJ1-3; TRBD1 aligns across 8 bases. V lost 5 bases and J lost 3; bases outside the gene matches: 6. Germline CDR1 reads ENHRY; CDR2 reads SYGVKD. This CDR3 has 15 amino acids.

This clonotype was seen many times. The rearrangement joins TRBV5-1 to TRBJ2-6; D is perhaps TRBD1 or TRBD2 (5 bases each). V gave up 6 bases and J gave up 6 bases, with 16 bases separating them. CDR3 length: 15 residues. Per the germline V gene, CDR1 is SGHRS and CDR2 is YFSETQ. The CDR3, as DNA: TGCGCCAGCACAACCGGGACCCCGGAGGCCAACGTCCTGACTTTC. The encoded protein is CASTTGTPEANVLTF.

This clonotype was found many times. This chain connects TRBV11-2 to TRBJ2-7, with D perhaps matching TRBD1 (6 bases). CDR1 is SGHAT, CDR2 FQNNGV, per germline. CDR3 length: 12 residues. Trimming left V 5 bases short and J 5 bases short, with 10 bases between. For the CDR3, the DNA is TGTGCCAGCAGCCCTGGGGGCGACGAGCAGTACTTC. It yields the protein CASSPGGDEQYF. Together with reference TRBV11-2 and TRBJ2-7, the CDR3 gives the full variable domain: EAGVAQSPRYKIIEKRQSVAFWCNPISGHATLYWYQQILGQGPKLLIQFQNNGVVDDSQLPKDRFSAERLKGVDSTLKIQPAKLEDSAVYLCASSPGGDEQYFGPGTRLTVT.

This clonotype was counted many times. The chain has TRBV12-3 or TRBV12-4 and TRBJ1-4, with D hard to call. This CDR3 is 13 amino acids long. The V end lost 8 bases, the J end lost 7 bases, and 14 bases lay between the germline ends. CDR3 sequence (DNA): TGTGCCAGCTCTGTCTACCCCCCTGAAAAACTGTTTTTT. Translated: CASSVYPPEKLFF.

Ten or more counts support this clonotype. DNA for the CDR3: TGTGCCAGCAGTTTGGGGGCCGGCAGGGCGTACCAAGAGACCCAGTACTTC. Protein: CASSLGAGRAYQETQYF. J is TRBJ2-5 and V is TRBV12-3 or TRBV12-4; TRBD1 might be the D (6 bases). The V end was cut by 3 bases, the J end by 0 bases, with 17 bases between. CDR3 length: 17 residues.

The J gene is TRBJ2-1, the V gene TRBV12-3 or TRBV12-4; D is unresolved. Trimming removed 8 bases at V and 1 base at J, with 9 bases between. There are 13 residues in the CDR3. CDR3 nucleotide sequence: TGTGCCAGCGCAGCCCGGTCCTACAATGAGCAGTTCTTC. Translation gives CASAARSYNEQFF.

This clonotype was detected many times. The rearrangement uses TRBV29-1 and TRBJ2-1; tentatively, D is TRBD2 (5 bases). Looked up from germline, CDR1 is SQVTM and CDR2 is ANQGSEA. The CDR3 has 13 amino acids. The CDR3 sequence: CRLDYGTYNEQFF. CDR3 bases: TGCAGACTTGACTACGGTACATACAATGAGCAGTTCTTC.

The chain joins TRBV5-6 to TRBJ2-4, with 7 bases matching TRBD1. Germline V gives CDR1 SGHDT, CDR2 YYEEEE. The CDR3 loop spans 17 amino acids. V was pared by 2 bases and J by 5 bases, with 13 bases of the junction left unmatched. CDR3 coding DNA: TGTGCCAGCAGCTTTTGGAACAGGGGCGGACCCGAAAACATTCAGTACTTC. It specifies CASSFWNRGGPENIQYF.